What follows describes a single TCR beta chain. Original methodology: Estimation of nucleated cell counts was performed using reference gene primer amplification. Produced via immunoSEQ multiplex PCR; TCRdb's table is partial and in-frame only. V and J calls and clone size are copied from that table; D and trimming were computed from the DNA. Of a few hundred thousand clones in the sample, around 85% were seen once. The sample is drawn from a study of blood T cell repertoires in COVID-19. The clonotype comes from a woman aged 18-29 years with acute or convalescent COVID-19. The sequenced sample consisted of peripheral blood.

CDR3 region: CASRYPGQGEGVVGFF. The DNA of the CDR3 is TGTGCCAGCAGATATCCGGGACAGGGGGAGGGTGTTGTAGGGTTCTTC. V and J are TRBV2 and TRBJ2-1; 11 positions agree with TRBD1. The CDR3 consists of 16 residues. Per germline, CDR1 SNHLY and CDR2 FYNNEI. V was pared by 6 bases and J by 15 bases, with 19 bases of the junction left unmatched.